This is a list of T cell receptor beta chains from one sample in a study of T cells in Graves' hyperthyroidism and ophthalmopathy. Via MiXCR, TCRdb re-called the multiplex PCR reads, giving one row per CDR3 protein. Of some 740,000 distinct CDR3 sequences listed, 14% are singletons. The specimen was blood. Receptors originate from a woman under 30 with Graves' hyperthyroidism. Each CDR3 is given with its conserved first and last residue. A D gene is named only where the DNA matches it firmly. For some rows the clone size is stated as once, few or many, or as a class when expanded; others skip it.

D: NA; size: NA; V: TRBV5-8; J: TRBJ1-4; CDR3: CASSLGPHEKLFF; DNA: TGTGCCAGCAGCTTAGGGCCCCATGAAAAACTGTTTTTT
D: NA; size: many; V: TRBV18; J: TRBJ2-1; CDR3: CASSLMNGDEQFF; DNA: TGTGCCAGCTCACTAATGAATGGCGATGAGCAGTTCTTC
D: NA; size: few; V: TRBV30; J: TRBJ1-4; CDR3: CAWSAGDSTNEKLFF; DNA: TGTGCCTGGAGTGCGGGGGATTCTACTAATGAAAAACTGTTTTTT
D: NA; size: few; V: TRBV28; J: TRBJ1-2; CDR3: CASSLNPHYGYTF; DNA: TGTGCCAGCAGTTTAAACCCCCACTATGGCTACACCTTC
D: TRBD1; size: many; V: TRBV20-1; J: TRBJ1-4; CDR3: CSATPTGINEKLFF; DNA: TGCAGTGCTACGCCGACAGGGATCAATGAAAAACTGTTTTTT
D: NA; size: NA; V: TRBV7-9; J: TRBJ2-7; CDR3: CASSLWAVNSYEQYF; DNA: TGTGCCAGCAGCTTATGGGCAGTCAACTCCTACGAGCAGTACTTC
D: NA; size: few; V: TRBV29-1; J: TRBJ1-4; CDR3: CSVHAGADEKLFF; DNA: TGCAGCGTTCACGCGGGGGCCGATGAAAAACTGTTTTTT
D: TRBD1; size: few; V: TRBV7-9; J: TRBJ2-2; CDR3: CASSFRTGNTGELFF; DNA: TGTGCCAGCAGCTTCCGGACAGGAAACACCGGGGAGCTGTTTTTT
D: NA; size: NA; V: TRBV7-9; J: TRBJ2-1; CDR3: CASSSPSGWEQFF; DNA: TGTGCCAGCAGCTCTCCGTCGGGCTGGGAGCAGTTCTTC
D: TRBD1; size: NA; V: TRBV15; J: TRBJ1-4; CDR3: CATSIDRATNEKLFF; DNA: TGTGCCACCAGCATCGACAGGGCAACTAATGAAAAACTGTTTTTT
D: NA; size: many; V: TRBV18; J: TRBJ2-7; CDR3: CASSPPAVPYEQYF; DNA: TGTGCCAGCTCACCACCGGCAGTCCCCTACGAGCAGTACTTC
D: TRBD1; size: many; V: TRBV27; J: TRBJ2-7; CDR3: CASSWTRTGQIYEQYF; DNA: TGTGCCAGCAGTTGGACTCGGACAGGCCAAATCTACGAGCAGTACTTC
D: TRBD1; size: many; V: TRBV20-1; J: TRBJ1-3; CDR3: CSAKPTGAAGNTIYF; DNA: TGCAGTGCTAAGCCAACAGGGGCGGCAGGAAACACCATATATTTT
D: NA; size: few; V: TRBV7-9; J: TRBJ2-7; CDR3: CASSSRQDYYEQYF; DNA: TGTGCCAGCAGTTCCCGACAGGATTACTACGAGCAGTACTTC
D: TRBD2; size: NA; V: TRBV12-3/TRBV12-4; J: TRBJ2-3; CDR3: CASSLLTSGRRDTQYF; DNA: TGTGCCAGCAGTTTGCTGACTAGCGGGCGGCGGGATACGCAGTATTTT
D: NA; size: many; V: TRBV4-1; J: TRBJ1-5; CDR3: CASSQGGSGDDQPQHF; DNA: TGCGCCAGCAGCCAAGGAGGCTCAGGGGATGATCAGCCCCAGCATTTT
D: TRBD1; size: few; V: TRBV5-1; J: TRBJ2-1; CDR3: CASSLGGGRGEQFF; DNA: TGCGCCAGCAGCTTAGGGGGCGGGCGCGGGGAGCAGTTCTTC
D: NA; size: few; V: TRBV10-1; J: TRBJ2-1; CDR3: CASSEYVAGEQFF; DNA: TGCGCCAGCAGTGAATATGTAGCTGGTGAGCAGTTCTTC
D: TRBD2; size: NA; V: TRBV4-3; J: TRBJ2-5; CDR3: CASSQILAGVQETQYF; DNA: TGCGCCAGCAGCCAGATACTAGCGGGAGTTCAAGAGACCCAGTACTTC
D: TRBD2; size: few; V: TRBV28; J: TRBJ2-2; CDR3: CASSPFPGLAGVRTGELFF; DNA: TGTGCCAGCAGTCCGTTTCCGGGACTAGCGGGAGTAAGGACCGGGGAGCTGTTTTTT
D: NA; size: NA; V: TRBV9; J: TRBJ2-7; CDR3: CASSGDGSRHPYEQYF; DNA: TGTGCCAGCAGCGGGGATGGGAGCCGTCACCCCTACGAGCAGTACTTC
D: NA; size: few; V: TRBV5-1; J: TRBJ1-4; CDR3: CASSLGKGPAGEKLFF; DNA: TGCGCCAGCAGCTTGGGGAAGGGACCGGCAGGAGAAAAACTGTTTTTT
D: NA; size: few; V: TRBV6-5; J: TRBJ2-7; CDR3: CASSWTGVYEQYF; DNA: TGTGCCAGCAGTTGGACGGGTGTGTACGAGCAGTACTTC
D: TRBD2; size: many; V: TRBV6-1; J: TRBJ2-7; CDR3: CASSEAGGRAYEQYF; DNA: TGTGCCAGCAGTGAAGCCGGCGGGAGAGCCTACGAGCAGTACTTC
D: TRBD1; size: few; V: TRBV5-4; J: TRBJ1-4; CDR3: CASSRQGGGEKLFF; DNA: TGTGCCAGCAGCCGACAGGGGGGAGGTGAAAAACTGTTTTTT
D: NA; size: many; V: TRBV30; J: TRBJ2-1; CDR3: CAWSDRSRDYNEQFF; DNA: TGTGCCTGGAGTGATCGCTCGCGAGACTACAATGAGCAGTTCTTC
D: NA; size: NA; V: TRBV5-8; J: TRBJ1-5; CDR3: CASTEGRGVYSNQPQHF; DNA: TGTGCCAGCACCGAGGGCCGGGGCGTCTATAGCAATCAGCCCCAGCATTTT
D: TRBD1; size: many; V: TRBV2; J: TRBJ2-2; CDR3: CASSDPADRVYVIGELFF; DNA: TGTGCCAGCAGTGACCCCGCGGACAGGGTTTACGTTATTGGGGAGCTGTTTTTT
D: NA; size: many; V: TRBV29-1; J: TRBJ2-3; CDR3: CSVVGVRRDTQYF; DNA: TGCAGCGTTGTAGGGGTCCGACGGGATACGCAGTATTTT
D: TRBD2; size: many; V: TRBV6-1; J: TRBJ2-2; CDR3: CASSWSGRAGGELFF; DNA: TGTGCCAGCAGTTGGAGCGGGAGGGCCGGCGGGGAGCTGTTTTTT